This T cell receptor (beta chain) was documented in a study of blood T cell repertoires in COVID-19. On the study more broadly: Samples taken during acute and convalescent COVID-19 were collected in the United States, Italy and Spain. Sample material is recorded as cDNA or gDNA derived from T cells, B-cell-depleted T cells, or PBMCs.

J gave up 8 bases and V 5 bases, and 13 bases lay outside the gene matches. Germline V gene data show CDR1 as MNHEY and CDR2 as SVGAGI. The CDR3 extends over 15 amino acids. Followed over time, Seattle patients had been enrolled while infection was active. In the study's own analysis: Reference gene primer amplification gave nucleated cell count estimates. TCRdb's copy holds only in-frame clones and misses some; the assay was immunoSEQ multiplex PCR. V and J calls and clone size are those listed in that table; D and trimming were worked out from the DNA. This table holds 450,000 or so clones, approximately 91% found once.

The receptor comes from a woman aged 40 to 50 with COVID-19, enrolled during active disease. The rearrangement joins TRBV6-5 to TRBJ1-1, with TRBD1 matching over 8 bases. Specimen: peripheral blood. The CDR3 spells CASSPTGGGSSEAFF. The CDR3 region has the DNA TGTGCCAGCAGTCCAACAGGGGGGGGCAGCTCAGAAGCTTTCTTT.